This TCR beta chain is from a study of T cells expressing NK-cell markers (TCRdb year 2020). Notes on the research overall: Fewer than ten donors provided sorted CD3+CD56+NKG2C+, CD3+CD56+NKG2C- and CD3+CD56-NKG2C+ T-cell subsets, whose TCR beta-chain repertoires were profiled. Sequencing of the libraries produced 2 x 150 bp reads on Illumina HiSeq 2000/2500, MiSeq or NextSeq. The study sequenced eight donors, all healthy volunteers chosen at random: three men and five women. Seven of the eight sequenced donors were HCMV-seropositive and one was HCMV-seronegative.

The germline V gene gives CDR1 as ENHRY and CDR2 as SYGVKD. The CDR3 sequence holds 13 residues, the cysteine and phenylalanine included. This entry has no DNA. Sequencing took place on an Illumina HiSeq 2000. The TCR beta cDNA libraries were made using 5'RACE template switching, a step that added both a universal primer site and unique molecular identifiers. Synthesis of cDNA was primed from the TCR beta constant segment and was followed by two consecutive PCR amplification steps. On the authors' methods: Reads were demultiplexed and grouped by UMI with MIGEC, and clonotypes were assembled and quantified with MiTCR. To exclude erroneous sequences, only TCR cDNA sequences supported by at least two reads were retained. The tcR package was used for downstream repertoire analysis, and clonotypes were matched across fractions by CDR3 nucleotide sequence plus V segment. VDJmatch was used to annotate antigen specificity against VDJdb, with one amino acid substitution allowed in CDR3. The reads were reprocessed in TCRdb, with one entry per CDR3 protein sequence and no accompanying DNA. Here the V and J calls rest on TCRdb's processing, not on the authors' analysis. The sample has some 280,000 distinct CDR3 sequences on record. Of the sample, approximately 0.42% falls within the top ten clones.

HCMV serostatus was determined by detecting HCMV-specific IgG in serum with a commercial ELISA kit. Ficoll density gradient centrifugation was used to isolate peripheral blood mononuclear cells from blood. General study outcomes and caveats: Those dominant clonotypes were again the most abundant among CD3+CD56-NKG2C+ cells in four donors, at about 25-60.1%. In several donors, the dominant CD3+CD56+NKG2C+ clonotypes were found to rank among the top 10 CD8+ clonotypes and to make up about 1.0-7.5% of CD8+ T cells. Whether the expanded NKG2C-expressing T cell clones were specific for HCMV antigens remained unclear.

In regard to this clonotype: It has no known antigen specificity.

The rearrangement combines TRBV10-3 with TRBJ1-1; TCRdb's assignment of TRBD1 cannot be checked, as there is no DNA. This TCR was sampled from a man younger than 35 in good health. Donor details come from another sample of the same person, matched by shared clones. Sequenced sample: blood T cells: a sorted CD56 or NKG2C T cell subset, CD4+ or CD8+ T cells, or bulk PBMC T cells (not recorded which). The CDR3 is CAGRNDLNTEAFF.